Given below is one TCR beta chain in context. This sample is drawn from a study of blood T cell repertoires in COVID-19. Whole-study context: The study drew acute and convalescent COVID-19 samples from the United States, Italy and Spain. Sources were T cells, B-cell-depleted T cells, or PBMCs; the material itself was cDNA or gDNA.

In the original processing: From reference gene primer amplification, estimates of nucleated cell counts were derived. Repertoires were generated with immunoSEQ multiplex PCR, while TCRdb's copy carries only in-frame clones and drops some. V and J calls and clone size are given by that table; D and trimming were obtained from the DNA. The sample gives fewer than 250,000 clones, roughly 91% of which show up once; around 0.9% is in the top ten. Germline V CDR1 and CDR2: SGHRS, YFSETQ. The length of the CDR3 is 14 residues. Trimming removed 5 bases from V and 4 bases from J; junction bases left unmatched: 4.

The material sequenced was peripheral blood. V and J are TRBV5-1 and TRBJ1-1, with 11 bases matching TRBD1. The TCR comes from a man aged 30 to 39 with COVID-19, enrolled during active disease. This CDR3 is CASRGQGGGTEAFF. CDR3 bases: TGCGCCAGCAGGGGACAGGGGGGCGGCACTGAAGCTTTCTTT. Full variable domain (missing parts from reference TRBV5-1 and TRBJ1-1): KAGVTQTPRYLIKTRGQQVTLSCSPISGHRSVSWYQQTPGQGLQFLFEYFSETQRNKGNFPGRFSGRQFSNSRSEMNVSTLELGDSALYLCASRGQGGGTEAFFGQGTRLTVV.